The next 5 T cell receptor beta chains were all read from a single sample in a study of T cells after yellow fever vaccination. TCRdb re-called the 5' RACE reads through MiXCR, storing one row per CDR3 protein. The sample lists approximately 12,000 distinct CDR3 sequences; approximately 5% were seen once. The material sequenced was PBMCs, either bulk or a sorted T-cell subset (CD4+, CD8+, memory, or dextramer-sorted; not recorded which), taken on the day of the yellow fever booster vaccination. The receptors derive from a man under 40 who received the YFV17D yellow fever vaccine.

This clonotype has at least ten counts. The genes are TRBV18 and TRBJ1-5; TRBD1 matches at 9 bases. The CDR3 has 14 amino acids. Germline CDR1 KGHSH, CDR2 LQKENI. V lost 2 bases to trimming and J lost 5 bases; unmatched junction nucleotides: 1. The CDR3 sequence: CASSPRTGDQPQHF. The CDR3 DNA reads as TGTGCCAGCTCACCAAGGACAGGGGATCAGCCCCAGCATTTT.

By share of the sample, this clonotype is medium-sized. This chain joins TRBV29-1 and TRBJ2-1; D is tentatively TRBD1 or TRBD2 (5 bases each). The ends were cut back, 6 bases at V and 3 bases at J, with 15 bases in the middle. Looked up from germline, CDR1 is SQVTM and CDR2 is ANQGSEA. The CDR3 totals 14 residues. The CDR3 region is CSVRGDPNYNEQFF. As DNA, the CDR3 is TGCAGCGTGAGGGGCGACCCTAACTACAATGAGCAGTTCTTC.

At least ten counts were recorded for this clonotype. J is TRBJ2-2 and V is TRBV9; D is unclear. The CDR3 covers 14 residues. Germline V gives CDR1 SGDLS, CDR2 YYNGEE. V shed 1 base and J shed 3 bases, with 7 bases lying between them. The CDR3 nucleotides read TGTGCCAGCAGCGTATCACTCCACACCGGGGAGCTGTTTTTT. Its protein product is CASSVSLHTGELFF.

In this sample, this clonotype turned up many times. The chain's CDR3 is CASSQEERGAKFGKETQYF. In DNA form, the CDR3 reads TGTGCCAGCAGCCAAGAAGAACGTGGGGCCAAATTCGGCAAAGAGACCCAGTACTTC. The rearrangement joins TRBV14 to TRBJ2-5, with D perhaps matching TRBD1 (5 bases). Per the germline V gene, CDR1 is SGHDN and CDR2 is FVKESK. V lost 0 bases and J 3 bases, leaving 23 bases between the germline ends. CDR3 size: 19 residues.

This clonotype was seen many times. The V gene is TRBV19, the J gene TRBJ2-3; tentative D call: TRBD1 (5 bases). Trimming stripped 3 bases from V and 2 bases from J, with 9 bases between. The CDR3 length is 14 residues. CDR1 is LNHDA, CDR2 SQIVND, per germline (reference sequence). The DNA for the CDR3 is TGTGCCAGTAGTATGGACACAGCCACAGATACGCAGTATTTT. It is translated as CASSMDTATDTQYF.